This is a list of T cell receptor beta chains from one sample in a study of blood T cell dynamics during melanoma immunotherapy. Generated by immunoSEQ multiplex PCR, the TCRdb table keeps only in-frame clones and is missing some. The sample has 20,000 to 30,000 clones, approximately 90% seen once; the top ten hold roughly 4.9%. Specimen: blood, collected from a patient treated with checkpoint blockade. These receptors originate from a human donor with melanoma. Both conserved end residues are part of each CDR3. D genes are given only for firm matches. Some rows have no size entry. The others give once, few or many, or a class for an expanded clone.

>TRBV2|TRBD1|TRBJ2-1|.
CASSLTGNPSYNEQFF
TGTGCCAGCAGCTTGACAGGGAACCCATCCTACAATGAGCAGTTCTTC
>TRBV19|.|TRBJ1-5|.
CASSIDGGGGNQPQHF
TGTGCCAGTAGTATAGACGGGGGTGGGGGCAATCAGCCCCAGCATTTT
>TRBV5-4|TRBD1|TRBJ1-5|.
CASSFGATRGQARHQPQHF
TGTGCCAGCAGCTTTGGTGCCACTCGAGGACAGGCCAGGCATCAGCCCCAGCATTTT
>TRBV18|.|TRBJ1-1|.
CASSPRVENTEAFF
TGTGCCAGCTCACCACGGGTAGAAAACACTGAAGCTTTCTTT
>TRBV6-1|TRBD2|TRBJ2-5|.
CASGSGGAGGQTQYF
TGTGCCAGCGGCTCGGGCGGAGCGGGAGGCCAGACCCAGTACTTC
>TRBV28|.|TRBJ2-1|.
CASTAGGGYNEQFF
TGTGCCAGCACAGCAGGGGGGGGGTACAATGAGCAGTTCTTC
>TRBV2|.|TRBJ1-1|.
CASSSDRNTEAFF
TGTGCCAGCAGTTCAGACAGGAACACTGAAGCTTTCTTT
>TRBV4-1|TRBD2|TRBJ2-1|.
CASSQLAGGPNEQFF
TGCGCCAGCAGCCAGTTAGCGGGGGGCCCCAATGAGCAGTTCTTC
>TRBV19|.|TRBJ1-2|.
CASSIDRLIRDGGYTF
TGTGCCAGTAGTATAGATAGGTTGATTCGGGACGGGGGCTACACCTTC
>TRBV27|TRBD1|TRBJ1-6|once
CATKTGGNNSPLHF
TGTGCCACTAAGACAGGGGGAAATAATTCACCCCTCCACTTT
>TRBV9|TRBD2|TRBJ2-1|.
CASSVGNSGDNEQFF
TGTGCCAGCAGCGTAGGGAATAGCGGGGACAATGAGCAGTTCTTC
>TRBV9|TRBD2|TRBJ2-2|once
CASSAGLAGTGELFF
TGTGCCAGCAGTGCGGGACTAGCGGGAACCGGGGAGCTGTTTTTT
>TRBV27|.|TRBJ2-3|.
CASSLYRGGTDTQYF
TGTGCCAGCAGTTTATATAGAGGGGGCACAGATACGCAGTATTTT
>TRBV5-8|TRBD1|TRBJ2-7|.
CASSVGQGRHEQYF
TGTGCCAGCAGCGTGGGACAGGGAAGGCACGAGCAGTACTTC
>TRBV28|.|TRBJ2-1|.
CASSTSARAGNEQFF
.
>TRBV2|TRBD1|TRBJ1-1|.
CASSELQGAVFTEAFF
TGTGCCAGCAGTGAACTCCAGGGGGCGGTATTCACTGAAGCTTTCTTT
>TRBV7-2|.|TRBJ2-7|.
CASSSGQPGDEQYF
TGTGCCAGCAGCTCGGGACAGCCGGGGGACGAGCAGTACTTC
>TRBV7-8|TRBD2|TRBJ2-1|.
CASSLGTSPSYNEQFF
TGTGCCAGCAGCTTAGGGACTAGCCCTTCCTACAATGAGCAGTTCTTC
>TRBV4-2|.|TRBJ1-1|.
CASSQEQNTEAFF
TGTGCCAGCAGCCAAGAACAAAACACTGAAGCTTTCTTT
>TRBV7-9|.|TRBJ1-1|few
CASSQGTLTEAFF
TGTGCCAGCAGCCAGGGAACACTCACTGAAGCTTTCTTT
>TRBV6-5|.|TRBJ1-5|.
CASSRQLDRPQHF
TGTGCCAGCAGTCGACAGCTCGATCGGCCCCAGCATTTT
>TRBV29-1|TRBD2|TRBJ2-3|.
CSVEGGLAGYTDTQYF
TGCAGCGTTGAAGGGGGACTAGCGGGGTACACAGATACGCAGTATTTT
>TRBV7-9|TRBD1|TRBJ1-3|.
CASSLYTGGPGNTIYF
TGTGCCAGCAGCTTGTACACAGGGGGACCTGGAAACACCATATATTTT
>TRBV6-1|.|TRBJ2-3|.
CASSNSAGTTDTQYF
TGTGCCAGCAGTAACAGCGCAGGGACCACAGATACGCAGTATTTT
>TRBV19|.|TRBJ1-5|.
CASSIDPVAQPQHF
TGTGCCAGTAGTATAGATCCTGTTGCTCAGCCCCAGCATTTT
>TRBV11-2|.|TRBJ2-1|.
CASSQRGGRNNEQFF
TGTGCCAGCAGCCAGAGGGGGGGGCGAAACAATGAGCAGTTCTTC
>TRBV11-3|.|TRBJ2-1|.
CASSSPPGREQFF
TGTGCCAGCAGCTCCCCCCCGGGGCGTGAGCAGTTCTTC
>TRBV5-5|.|TRBJ2-5|.
CASSLWGRETQYF
TGTGCCAGCAGCTTGTGGGGGCGGGAGACCCAGTACTTC
>TRBV5-1|TRBD1|TRBJ2-2|.
CASSPRQGASTGELFF
TGCGCCAGCAGCCCACGACAGGGGGCGAGCACCGGGGAGCTGTTTTTT
>TRBV4-2|.|TRBJ1-2|.
CASSQDRAAPNYGYTF
TGTGCCAGCAGCCAAGATCGGGCAGCGCCTAACTATGGCTACACCTTC
>TRBV29-1|.|TRBJ2-3|.
CSGKELMGTQYF
TGCAGCGGTAAGGAGCTCATGGGTACGCAGTATTTT
>TRBV5-1|.|TRBJ2-2|.
CASSLSGATGELFF
TGCGCCAGCAGCTTGTCGGGTGCCACCGGGGAGCTGTTTTTT
>TRBV27|TRBD2|TRBJ2-7|.
CASSFGTSEHEQYF
TGTGCCAGCAGTTTCGGGACTAGCGAACACGAGCAGTACTTC
>TRBV28|.|TRBJ1-1|.
CASRGRGTRNTEAFF
TGTGCCAGCAGGGGCCGGGGGACTCGGAACACTGAAGCTTTCTTT
>TRBV9|TRBD1|TRBJ1-2|.
CASSGGQRTNYGYTF
TGTGCCAGCAGCGGGGGACAGAGGACTAACTATGGCTACACCTTC
>TRBV10-1|TRBD1|TRBJ2-3|.
CASSEGQGRYF
TGCGCCAGCAGTGAGGGACAGGGGAGGTATTTT
>TRBV27|TRBD1|TRBJ2-7|once
CASSLFPGTVKHEQYF
TGTGCCAGCAGTTTATTCCCGGGGACAGTTAAACACGAGCAGTACTTC
>TRBV2|TRBD2|TRBJ2-2|.
CASSQRERVGELFF
TGTGCCAGCAGTCAGCGGGAGCGGGTCGGGGAGCTGTTTTTT
>TRBV5-1|.|TRBJ1-1|few
CASSLQGSNTEAFF
TGCGCCAGCAGCTTACAGGGCTCGAACACTGAAGCTTTCTTT
>TRBV28|.|TRBJ2-7|.
CASSSSYEQYF
TGTGCCAGCAGTTCCTCCTACGAGCAGTACTTC